This TCR beta chain was identified during a study of CD8 T cells in Susac syndrome. Study at large: Blood was drawn from Susac syndrome patients while they were therapy-naive, on corticosteroids, or on intravenous immunoglobulin alone.

Purification of the CD8+ and CD4+ T cells relied on negative isolation, and TEMRA cells underwent FACS enrichment. On this clonotype: The antigen remains unidentified.

The CDR3 sequence is 13 residues long. The ends were cut back, 4 bases at V and 5 bases at J, with 11 bases in the middle. Germline V gene data show CDR1 as ENHRY and CDR2 as SYGVKD. Reverse transcription of roughly 0.45 to 1 ug RNA used random hexamers. The method of amplification for TCR beta CDR3 was immunoSEQ multiplex PCR, covering 54 Vbeta and 13 Jbeta. TCRdb recomputed calls from the immunoSEQ multiplex PCR reads with MiXCR, one row per CDR3 protein. This sample has some 96,000 distinct CDR3 sequences; roughly 94% occur once, and the top ten carry about 0.28%. Overall study findings and caveats: When the CD4+ T cell repertoires of patients with Susac syndrome were examined, they did not show any clonal expansion.

The source is a human donor with Susac syndrome. The chain uses TRBV10-3 and TRBJ2-5, with a possible D match to TRBD2 (6 bases). The sequenced material came from CD4+ T cells from PBMCs. In DNA, the CDR3 is TGTGCCATCAGTGGGCTAGGAGGGGAGACCCAGTACTTC. Protein product: CAISGLGGETQYF.